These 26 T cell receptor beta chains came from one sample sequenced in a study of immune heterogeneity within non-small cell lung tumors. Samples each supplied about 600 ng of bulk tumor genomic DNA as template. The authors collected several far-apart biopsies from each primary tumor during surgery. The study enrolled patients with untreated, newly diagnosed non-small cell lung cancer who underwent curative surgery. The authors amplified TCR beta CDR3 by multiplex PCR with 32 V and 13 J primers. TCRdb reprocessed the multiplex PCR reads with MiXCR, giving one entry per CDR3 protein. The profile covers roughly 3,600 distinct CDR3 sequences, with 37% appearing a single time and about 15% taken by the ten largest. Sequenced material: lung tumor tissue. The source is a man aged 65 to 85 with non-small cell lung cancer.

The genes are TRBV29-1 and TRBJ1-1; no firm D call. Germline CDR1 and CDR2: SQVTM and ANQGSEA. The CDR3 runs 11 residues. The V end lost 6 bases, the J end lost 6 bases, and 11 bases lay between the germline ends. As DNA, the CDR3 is TGCAGCGTCGGAGGTTTCCCTGAAGCTTTCTTT. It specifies CSVGGFPEAFF.

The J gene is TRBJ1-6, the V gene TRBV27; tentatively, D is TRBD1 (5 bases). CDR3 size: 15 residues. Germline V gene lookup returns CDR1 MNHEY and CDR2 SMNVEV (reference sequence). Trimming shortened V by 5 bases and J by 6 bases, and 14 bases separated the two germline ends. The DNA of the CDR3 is TGTGCCAGCAGTAAATTAGGGGCAGCTAATTCACCCCTCCACTTT. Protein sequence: CASSKLGAANSPLHF.

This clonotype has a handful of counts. The CDR3 DNA reads TGCAGTGCTAAGGACAGATACACTGAAGCTTTCTTT. Translated, it gives CSAKDRYTEAFF. This sequence joins TRBV20-1 and TRBJ1-1; D may be TRBD1 (6 bases). The V and J ends lost 4 bases and 3 bases respectively, with 9 bases between them. The CDR3 is 12 residues long. The V gene's germline CDR1 is DFQATT and CDR2 SNEGSKA (reference sequence).

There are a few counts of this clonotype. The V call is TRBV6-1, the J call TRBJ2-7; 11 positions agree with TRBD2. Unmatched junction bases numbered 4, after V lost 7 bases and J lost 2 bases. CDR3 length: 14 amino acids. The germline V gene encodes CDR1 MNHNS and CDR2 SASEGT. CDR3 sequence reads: CASIGTSGAYEQYF. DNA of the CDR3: TGTGCCAGCATCGGGACTAGCGGTGCCTACGAGCAGTACTTC.

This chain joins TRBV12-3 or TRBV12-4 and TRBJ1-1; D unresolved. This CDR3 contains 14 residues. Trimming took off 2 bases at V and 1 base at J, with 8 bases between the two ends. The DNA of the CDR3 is TGTGCCAGCAGTTTATGGCCTTGGAACACTGAAGCTTTCTTT. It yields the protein CASSLWPWNTEAFF.

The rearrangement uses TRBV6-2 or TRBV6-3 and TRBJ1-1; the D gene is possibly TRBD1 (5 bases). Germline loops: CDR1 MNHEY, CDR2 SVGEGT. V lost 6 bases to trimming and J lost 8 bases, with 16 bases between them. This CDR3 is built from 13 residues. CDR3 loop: CASRDYTTDEAFF. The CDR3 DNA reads TGTGCCAGCAGGGATTACACGACAGACGAAGCTTTCTTT.

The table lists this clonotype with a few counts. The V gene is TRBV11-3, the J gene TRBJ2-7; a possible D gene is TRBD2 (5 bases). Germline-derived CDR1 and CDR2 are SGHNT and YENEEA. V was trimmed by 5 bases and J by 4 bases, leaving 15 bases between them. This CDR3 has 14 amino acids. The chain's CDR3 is CASSTGLRGYEQYF. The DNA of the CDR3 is TGTGCCAGCAGCACGGGCCTACGGGGTTACGAGCAGTACTTC.

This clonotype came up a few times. The CDR3 coding sequence is TGTGCCAGCAGCCAGGCCGGCGGGGGGCCCAGAAACACCATATATTTT. It translates to CASSQAGGGPRNTIYF. V and J are TRBV3-1 and TRBJ1-3; D is perhaps TRBD1 (6 bases). V lost 3 bases to trimming and J lost 5 bases, with 17 bases between them. CDR1 and CDR2 (germline): LGHDT, YNNKEL (reference sequence). This CDR3 comprises 16 residues.

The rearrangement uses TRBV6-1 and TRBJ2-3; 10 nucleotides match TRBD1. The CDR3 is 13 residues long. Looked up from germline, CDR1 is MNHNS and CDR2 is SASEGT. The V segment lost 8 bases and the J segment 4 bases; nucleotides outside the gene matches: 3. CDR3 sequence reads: CASGDRGADTQYF. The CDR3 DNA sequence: TGTGCCAGCGGGGACAGGGGAGCAGATACGCAGTATTTT.

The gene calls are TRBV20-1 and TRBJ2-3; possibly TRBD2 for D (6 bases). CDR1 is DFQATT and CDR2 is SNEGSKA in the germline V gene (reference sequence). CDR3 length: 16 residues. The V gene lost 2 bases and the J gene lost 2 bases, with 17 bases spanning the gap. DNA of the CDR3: TGCAGTGCTAGACCGTCCGGGCGGGGAGACACAGATACGCAGTATTTT. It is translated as CSARPSGRGDTDTQYF.

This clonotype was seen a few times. In DNA form, the CDR3 reads TGCGCCAGCAGCCCCTTACAGGGGGCGCTTTACAATGAGCAGTTCTTC. It specifies CASSPLQGALYNEQFF. The chain joins TRBV10-1 to TRBJ2-1; TRBD1 aligns across 9 bases. Trimming cost V 6 bases and J 4 bases; bases outside gene matches: 10. Germline V gene data show CDR1 as WNHNN and CDR2 as SYGVQD (reference sequence). The CDR3 loop spans 16 amino acids.

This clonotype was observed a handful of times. The CDR3 DNA sequence: TGTGCCAGCAGCTTGGGGGGCGCAGAATCACCCCTCCACTTT. As protein: CASSLGGAESPLHF. The V gene is TRBV7-9, the J gene TRBJ1-6, with D possibly being TRBD1 (6 bases). Trimming took 3 bases from V and 10 from J, leaving 13 bases between them. The CDR3 covers 14 residues. The germline V gene has CDR1 SEHNR and CDR2 FQNEAQ (reference sequence).

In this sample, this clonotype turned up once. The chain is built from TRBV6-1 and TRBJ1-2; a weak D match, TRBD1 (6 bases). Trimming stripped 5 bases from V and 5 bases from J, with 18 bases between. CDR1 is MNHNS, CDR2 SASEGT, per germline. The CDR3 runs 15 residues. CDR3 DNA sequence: TGTGCCAGCAGTACCCTTGGGGGCGGGAAATATGGCTACACCTTC. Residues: CASSTLGGGKYGYTF.

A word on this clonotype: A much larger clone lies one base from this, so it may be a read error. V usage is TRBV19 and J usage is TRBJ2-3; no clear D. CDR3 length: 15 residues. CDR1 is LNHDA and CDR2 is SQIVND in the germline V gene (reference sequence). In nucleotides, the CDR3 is TGTGCCGGTAGTATATCAGGATTTAGCACAGATACGCAGTATTTT. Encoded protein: CAGSISGFSTDTQYF.

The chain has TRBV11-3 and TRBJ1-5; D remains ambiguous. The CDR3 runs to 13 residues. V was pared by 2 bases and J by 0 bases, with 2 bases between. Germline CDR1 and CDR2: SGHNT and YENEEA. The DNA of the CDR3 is TGTGCCAGCAGCTTATATAGCAATCAGCCCCAGCATTTT. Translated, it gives CASSLYSNQPQHF.

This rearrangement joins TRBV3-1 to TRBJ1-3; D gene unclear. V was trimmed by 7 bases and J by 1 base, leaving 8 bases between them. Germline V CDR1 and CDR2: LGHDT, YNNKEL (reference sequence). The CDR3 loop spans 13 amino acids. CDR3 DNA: TGTGCCAGCACCCAGGCATCTGGAAACACCATATATTTT. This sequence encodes CASTQASGNTIYF.

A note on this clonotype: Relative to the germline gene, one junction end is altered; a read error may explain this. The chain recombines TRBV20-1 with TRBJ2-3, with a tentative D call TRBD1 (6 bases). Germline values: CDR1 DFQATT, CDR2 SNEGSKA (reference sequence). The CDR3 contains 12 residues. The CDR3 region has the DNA TGCAGTACTAGGGGGACGGGGGATACGCAGTATTTT. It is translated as CSTRGTGDTQYF.

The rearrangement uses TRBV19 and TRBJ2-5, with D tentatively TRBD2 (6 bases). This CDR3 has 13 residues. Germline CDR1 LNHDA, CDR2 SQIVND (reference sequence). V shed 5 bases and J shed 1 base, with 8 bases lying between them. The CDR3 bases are TGTGCCAGTAGTGGGGACTTCCAAGAGACCCAGTACTTC. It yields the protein CASSGDFQETQYF. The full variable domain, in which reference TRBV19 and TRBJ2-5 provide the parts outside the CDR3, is DGGITQSPKYLFRKEGQNVTLSCEQNLNHDAMYWYRQDPGQGLRLIYYSQIVNDFQKGDIAEGYSVSREKKESFPLTVTSAQKNPTAFYLCASSGDFQETQYFGPGTRLLVL.

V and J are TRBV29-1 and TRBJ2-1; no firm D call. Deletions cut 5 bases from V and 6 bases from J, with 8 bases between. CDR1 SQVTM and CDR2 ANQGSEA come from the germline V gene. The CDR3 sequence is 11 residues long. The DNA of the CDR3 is TGCAGCGTTCGTGTCACCAATGAGCAGTTCTTC. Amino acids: CSVRVTNEQFF.

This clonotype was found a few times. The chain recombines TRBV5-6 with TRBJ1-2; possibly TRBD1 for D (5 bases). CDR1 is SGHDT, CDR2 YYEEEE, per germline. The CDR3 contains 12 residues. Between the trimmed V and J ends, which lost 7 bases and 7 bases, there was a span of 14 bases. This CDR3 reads CASGAEGSGYTF. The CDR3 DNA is TGTGCCAGCGGGGCTGAGGGTAGTGGCTACACCTTC.

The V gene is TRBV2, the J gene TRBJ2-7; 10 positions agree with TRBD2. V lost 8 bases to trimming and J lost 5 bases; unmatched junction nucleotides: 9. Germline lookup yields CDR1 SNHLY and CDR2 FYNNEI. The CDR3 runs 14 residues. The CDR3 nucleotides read TGTGCCAGCCTAGCGGGAGTAAGTGGTAACGAGCAGTACTTC. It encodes CASLAGVSGNEQYF. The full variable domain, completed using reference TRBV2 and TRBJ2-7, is EPEVTQTPSHQVTQMGQEVILRCVPISNHLYFYWYRQILGQKVEFLVSFYNNEISEKSEIFDDQFSVERPDGSNFTLKIRSTKLEDSAMYFCASLAGVSGNEQYFGPGTRLTVT.

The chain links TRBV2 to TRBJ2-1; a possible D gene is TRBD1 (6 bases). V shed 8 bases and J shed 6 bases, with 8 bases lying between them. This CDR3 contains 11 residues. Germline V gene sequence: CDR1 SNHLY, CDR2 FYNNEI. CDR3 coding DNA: TGTGCCAGCCTAGGGGGCAATGAGCAGTTCTTC. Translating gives CASLGGNEQFF. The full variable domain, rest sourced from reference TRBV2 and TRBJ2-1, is EPEVTQTPSHQVTQMGQEVILRCVPISNHLYFYWYRQILGQKVEFLVSFYNNEISEKSEIFDDQFSVERPDGSNFTLKIRSTKLEDSAMYFCASLGGNEQFFGPGTRLTVL.

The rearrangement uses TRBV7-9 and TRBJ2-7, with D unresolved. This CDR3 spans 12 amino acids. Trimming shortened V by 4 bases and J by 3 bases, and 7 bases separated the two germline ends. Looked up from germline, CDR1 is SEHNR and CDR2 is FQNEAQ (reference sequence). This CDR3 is CASSSRGYEQYF. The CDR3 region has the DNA TGTGCCAGCAGCTCCCGAGGCTACGAGCAGTACTTC.

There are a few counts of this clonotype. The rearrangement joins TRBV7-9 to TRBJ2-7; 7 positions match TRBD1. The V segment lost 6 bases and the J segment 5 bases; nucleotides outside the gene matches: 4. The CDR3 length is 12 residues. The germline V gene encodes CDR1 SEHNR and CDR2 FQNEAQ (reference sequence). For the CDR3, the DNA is TGTGCCAGCAGGTTCGACAGGGACGAGCAGTACTTC. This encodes CASRFDRDEQYF.

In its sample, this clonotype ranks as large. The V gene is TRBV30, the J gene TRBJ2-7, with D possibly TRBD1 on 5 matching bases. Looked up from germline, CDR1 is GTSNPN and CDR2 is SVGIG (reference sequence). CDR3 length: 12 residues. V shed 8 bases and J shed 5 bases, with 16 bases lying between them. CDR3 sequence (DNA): TGTGCCCGGAAACTGGAAGGGGACGAGCAGTACTTC. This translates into CARKLEGDEQYF.

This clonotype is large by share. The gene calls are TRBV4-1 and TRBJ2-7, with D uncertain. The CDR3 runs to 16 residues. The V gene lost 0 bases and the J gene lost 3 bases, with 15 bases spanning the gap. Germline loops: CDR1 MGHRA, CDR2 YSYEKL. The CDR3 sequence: CASSQDVRFTGYEQYF. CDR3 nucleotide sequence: TGCGCCAGCAGCCAAGATGTCAGGTTCACGGGCTACGAGCAGTACTTC.